These 5 T cell receptor beta chains originate from one sample sequenced in a study of patients and donors after allogeneic stem cell transplantation. One entry per CDR3 protein, called by TCRdb with MiXCR from the RT-PCR reads. This table has approximately 160,000 distinct CDR3 sequences, approximately 30% appearing once. The sequencing sample was made of blood, either unsorted or a sorted T cell fraction (not recorded which). These TCRs come from a human donor who was either an allogeneic HSCT recipient or a stem cell or donor lymphocyte infusion donor (not recorded which). It is not recorded whose cells these are; they may come from a transplant donor.

This clonotype turned up a few times. J is TRBJ1-5 and V is TRBV6-2 or TRBV6-3, with D unclear. This CDR3 is 13 amino acids long. With 0 bases removed from V and 6 bases from J, the gap between germline ends came to 6 bases. CDR1 is MNHEY, CDR2 SVGEGT, per germline. In DNA, the CDR3 is TGTGCCAGCAGTTACTCGGGGAGTCAGCCCCAGCATTTT. Amino acids: CASSYSGSQPQHF.

This clonotype came up a few times. The chain combines TRBV12-3 or TRBV12-4 with TRBJ2-1; D not certain. Trimming stripped 4 bases from V and 5 bases from J, with 18 bases between. The CDR3 is made up of 16 amino acids. CDR3 loop: CASSYPDPGPDNEQFF. In nucleotides, the CDR3 is TGTGCCAGCAGTTACCCGGATCCCGGGCCCGACAATGAGCAGTTCTTC.

This clonotype was detected many times. The rearrangement joins TRBV29-1 to TRBJ1-1; 7 bases match TRBD1. The length of the CDR3 is 14 residues. Per germline, CDR1 SQVTM and CDR2 ANQGSEA. V was clipped by 7 bases and J by 3 bases; unmatched bases: 11. CDR3 sequence: CSAKPDRRDTEAFF. In DNA form, the CDR3 reads TGCAGCGCTAAGCCGGACAGGCGCGACACTGAAGCTTTCTTT.

This rearrangement joins TRBV23-1 to TRBJ1-2; D uncertain. TRBV23-1 is marked as an open reading frame, function uncertain. The CDR3 is 12 residues long. The germline V and J ends were trimmed by 0 bases and 6 bases, with 5 bases remaining between them. The CDR3: CASSQSANGYTF. The CDR3 DNA reads as TGCGCCAGCAGTCAATCGGCCAATGGCTACACCTTC.

This clonotype came up a few times. The chain combines TRBV12-3 or TRBV12-4 with TRBJ2-7; 7 nucleotides line up with TRBD1. The CDR3 extends over 13 amino acids. Losses at the gene ends were 3 bases for V and 10 bases for J; bases not matched to a gene: 9. CDR3: CASSFALGTDQYF. As DNA, the CDR3 is TGTGCCAGCAGTTTCGCTCTTGGGACAGATCAGTACTTC.